This T cell receptor (beta chain) came from a study of shared clonotypes between healthy human individuals. Findings and caveats of the study: Sampling covered nothing but blood. Tissue TCR repertoires likely differ from those found in blood.

The V gene's germline CDR1 is PRHDT and CDR2 FYEKMQ (reference sequence). V was cut by 5 bases and J by 2 bases, with 6 bases left in between. This CDR3 has 12 amino acids. The naive CD8 fraction comprised CD45RO-negative cells positively selected for CCR7 and excluded terminally differentiated effector memory CD45RA+ cells. Sequenced by immunoSEQ multiplex PCR; TCRdb stores in-frame clones only, minus some. The sample shows just over 2,000,000 clones, approximately 95% of them seen only once. Comments on this clone: What it recognizes is unknown.

Material for sequencing was naive CD8+ T cells sorted from blood. The J gene is TRBJ1-1, the V gene TRBV13; no clear D. The source of this sequence is a man between 18 and 29 years old in good health. The CDR3 DNA sequence: TGTGCCAGCAGCAGGGTTAACACTGAAGCTTTCTTT. Translating gives CASSRVNTEAFF.